A selection of T cell receptor beta chains follows, all from one sample in a study of blood T cell repertoires in COVID-19. The repertoire was sequenced with immunoSEQ multiplex PCR; TCRdb's copy has only in-frame clones and lacks some. The profile covers 200,000 or so clones, with roughly 82% appearing a single time and about 4.9% taken by the ten largest. The material sequenced was peripheral blood. The receptors were sampled from a woman aged 25-40 years with acute or convalescent COVID-19. The CDR3 runs from the conserved cysteine through the conserved F or W. The D gene is left open where the match is weak. Part of the rows lack a size; the others show once, few, many or a class for expanded clones.

-,TRBV6-5,TRBJ1-1,few,TGTGCCAGCAGCGCCCCAGGGGACACTGAAGCTTTCTTT,CASSAPGDTEAFF
TRBD1,TRBV19,TRBJ1-3,-,TGTGCCAGTAGTCTACAGGGGACAGTCTCTGGAAACACCATATATTTT,CASSLQGTVSGNTIYF
-,TRBV30,TRBJ1-2,-,TGTGCCTGGGTTACCGGCAGGGGAGGCTACACCTTC,CAWVTGRGGYTF
TRBD1,TRBV2,TRBJ1-4,-,TGTGCCAGCAGTGCCACAGGGGTTTATGAAAAACTGTTTTTT,CASSATGVYEKLFF
-,TRBV28,TRBJ2-7,-,TGTGCCAGCAGTTTAGAGGCTTACTACGAGCAGTACTTC,CASSLEAYYEQYF
-,TRBV30,TRBJ1-2,-,TGTGCCTGGAGTGTCACAGGACTAGCTAACTATGGCTACACCTTC,CAWSVTGLANYGYTF
-,TRBV30,TRBJ2-2,-,TGTGCCTGGAGTGTATCAGGGATCGGGGAGCTGTTTTTT,CAWSVSGIGELFF
TRBD1,TRBV28,TRBJ1-4,few,TGTGCCAGCACCCCGTGGGGGGACAGGGGCATGATGGGCGAAAAACTGTTTTTT,CASTPWGDRGMMGEKLFF
-,TRBV7-2,TRBJ1-2,-,TGTGCCAGCAGCCTGGGCGGGAGGACTACCGGCTACACCTTC,CASSLGGRTTGYTF
-,TRBV28,TRBJ2-7,-,TGTGCCAGCAGCCATCTCGGACTGACCCTCTACGAGCAGTACTTC,CASSHLGLTLYEQYF
TRBD1,TRBV27,TRBJ2-7,once,TGTGCCAGCAGTTTGGGACAGGGGTCCTACGAGCAGTACTTC,CASSLGQGSYEQYF
-,TRBV4-2,TRBJ1-4,few,TGTGCCAGCAGCCAAGACCCGGGGGATGAAAAACTGTTTTTT,CASSQDPGDEKLFF
TRBD2,TRBV10-2,TRBJ2-1,-,TGCGCCAGCAGAACACATAGCGGGAGCTCCTACAATGAGCAGTTCTTC,CASRTHSGSSYNEQFF
-,TRBV4-2,TRBJ2-7,-,TGTGCCAGCAGCCAAGATCTAAGGAACCTTGGGGGCCTCTACGAGCAGTACTTC,CASSQDLRNLGGLYEQYF
-,TRBV23-1,TRBJ2-1,-,TGCGCCAGCAGTCAATCGGGAGGGACAGGAAAATACAATGAGCAGTTCTTC,CASSQSGGTGKYNEQFF
-,TRBV29-1,TRBJ2-3,-,TGCAGCGTTGTAAGCGGGCGGCCCAGCGGGGATACGCAGTATTTT,CSVVSGRPSGDTQYF
-,TRBV5-5,TRBJ1-3,-,TGTGCCAGCAGCTTGGGGCAGGGGACAGGAAACACCATATATTTT,CASSLGQGTGNTIYF
TRBD1,TRBV27,TRBJ1-6,-,TGTGCCAGCAGTTTATTTTCGGGACAGGGGGTGAGCTCCTATAATTCACCCCTCCACTTT,CASSLFSGQGVSSYNSPLHF
TRBD1,TRBV6-2/TRBV6-3,TRBJ1-1,-,TGTGCCAGCAGTTCGGTAACAGGGGTAGGGACTGAAGCTTTCTTT,CASSSVTGVGTEAFF
-,TRBV21-1,TRBJ1-5,-,TGTGCCAGCAGCAAAGGGACGGTCGGACAGGGGGTTGAGGATAGCAATCAGCCCCAGCATTTT,CASSKGTVGQGVEDSNQPQHF
TRBD1,TRBV9,TRBJ1-1,-,TGTGCCAGCAGCGTAGAGGACAGGGGGTACAACACTGAAGCTTTCTTT,CASSVEDRGYNTEAFF
-,TRBV27,TRBJ1-5,many,TGTGCCAGCAGAATTACAGGGACGAATCAGCCCCAGCATTTT,CASRITGTNQPQHF
TRBD2,TRBV7-9,TRBJ2-2,few,TGTGCCAGCAGCTTAGCCGCGGCTAGCGGGAACACCGGGGAGCTGTTTTTT,CASSLAAASGNTGELFF
TRBD1,TRBV28,TRBJ1-5,-,TGTGCCAGCAGGCCCGGGACAGGGCAGTATAGCAATCAGCCCCAGCATTTT,CASRPGTGQYSNQPQHF
TRBD2,TRBV9,TRBJ2-1,-,TGTGCCAGCAGCGTAGCTACGAGGGGGTCCGGGACTAGCGGGAGGGATGAGCAGTTCTTC,CASSVATRGSGTSGRDEQFF
TRBD2,TRBV5-1,TRBJ2-7,-,TGCGCCAGCAGCCGGGAGGATTCGGGGCCGGGGTTGGTCGAGCAGTACTTC,CASSREDSGPGLVEQYF
TRBD2,TRBV19,TRBJ2-7,-,TGTGCCAGTTCGGGACTAGCGGGAGGACACGAGCAGTACTTC,CASSGLAGGHEQYF
-,TRBV9,TRBJ1-1,once,TGTGCCAGCAGCGTTGGGGCAGCTGAAGCTTTCTTT,CASSVGAAEAFF
TRBD1,TRBV5-1,TRBJ1-2,-,TGCGCCAGCAGCTTGAAAGACAGGGCCTTAGACTATGGCTACACCTTC,CASSLKDRALDYGYTF
TRBD2,TRBV28,TRBJ2-7,-,TGTGCCAGCAGCCAGACTAGCGGGAGCTCCTACGAGCAGTACTTC,CASSQTSGSSYEQYF
-,TRBV24-1,TRBJ1-3,-,TGTGCCACCAGTGGGCAGGATAACACCATATATTTT,CATSGQDNTIYF
-,TRBV19,TRBJ1-4,-,TGTGCCAGTAGTTCCCGGGCCACCGGGGATCTTGAAAAACTGTTTTTT,CASSSRATGDLEKLFF
TRBD1,TRBV5-4,TRBJ2-6,-,TGTGCCAGCGGTGGGACAGGGGGCTCGTGGGCCAACGTCCTGACTTTC,CASGGTGGSWANVLTF
TRBD1,TRBV27,TRBJ2-7,-,TGTGCCAGCAGTTTAAGGTTACAGGGGACATTCTGCTACGAGCAGTACTTC,CASSLRLQGTFCYEQYF
-,TRBV6-5,TRBJ2-5,-,TGTGCCAGCAGTTACTCGAGGACTGGGAAAGAGACCCAGTACTTC,CASSYSRTGKETQYF
TRBD1,TRBV30,TRBJ2-2,-,TGTGCCTGGAGTTCCCTCGGACAGGGAAGCACCGGGGAGCTGTTTTTT,CAWSSLGQGSTGELFF
-,TRBV24-1,TRBJ2-7,once,TGTGCCACCAGTTATGCAGACGAGCAGTACTTC,CATSYADEQYF
-,TRBV27,TRBJ2-5,once,TGTGCCAGCAGTTTATATTCCGGTGCTCAAGAGACCCAGTACTTC,CASSLYSGAQETQYF
-,TRBV27,TRBJ2-7,-,TGTGCCAGCAGTCCCCACTTGGGGGGCGAGCAGTACTTC,CASSPHLGGEQYF
-,TRBV6-2/TRBV6-3,TRBJ1-1,few,TGTGCCAGCAGCCCAGAGGACAGTCTCGAGATGAACACTGAAGCTTTCTTT,CASSPEDSLEMNTEAFF